The T cell receptor (beta chain) described here comes from a study of molecular identifiers for immune sequencing clone quantification. Bulk libraries came from a prior protocol with listed TCR primers. Each CDR3 protein gets one entry after TCRdb re-called the PCR reads with MiXCR. The table has about 86,000 distinct CDR3 sequences, 25% seen once. This clonotype appeared many times. A read error may produce the germline difference seen at one junction end. There are 14 residues in the CDR3. CDR1 and CDR2 (germline): MNHEY, SVGAGI. The sorting of naive CD8 T cells used the CD8+CD4-CCR7+CD45RA+ phenotype.

The sequenced material came from naive CD8+ T cells from blood, with Jurkat cell RNA spiked in. Subset given: FACS-sorted CD8+CD4-CCR7+CD45RA+ naive T cells. The receptor was isolated from a human donor in good health. Some libraries in this study had Jurkat cell RNA spiked in. The gene calls are TRBV6-5 and TRBJ2-3, with D possibly matching TRBD1 (6 bases). The CDR3 nucleotides are TGTGCCAGTGGAGACAGGACAAGCAGAGATACGCAGTATTTT. It codes for CASGDRTSRDTQYF.